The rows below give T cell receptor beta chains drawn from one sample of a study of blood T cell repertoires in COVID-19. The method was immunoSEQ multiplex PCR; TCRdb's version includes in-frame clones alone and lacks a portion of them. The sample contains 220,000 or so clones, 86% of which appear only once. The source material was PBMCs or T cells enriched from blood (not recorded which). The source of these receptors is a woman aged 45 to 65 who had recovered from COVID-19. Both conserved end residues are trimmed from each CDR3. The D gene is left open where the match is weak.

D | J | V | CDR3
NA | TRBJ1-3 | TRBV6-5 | ASREGGRNTIY
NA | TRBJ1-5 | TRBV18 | ASSPKSGNSNQPQH
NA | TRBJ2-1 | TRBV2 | ASSEFRSGNEQF
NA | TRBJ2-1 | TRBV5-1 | ASSFQGSSYNEQF
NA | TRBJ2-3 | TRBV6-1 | ASSEGVGGTDTQY
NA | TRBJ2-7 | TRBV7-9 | ASSSPVDSLSFHEQY
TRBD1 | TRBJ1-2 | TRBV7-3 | ASSPQGQVVGYT
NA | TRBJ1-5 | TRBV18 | ASSPFELNNQPQH
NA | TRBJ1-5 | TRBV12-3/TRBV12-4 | ASRDFGNQPQH
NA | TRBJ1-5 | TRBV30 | AWSPGLSGPLVSQPQH
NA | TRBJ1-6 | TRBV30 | AWSVNGHGASSPLH
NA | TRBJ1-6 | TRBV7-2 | ASSPLTYNSPLH
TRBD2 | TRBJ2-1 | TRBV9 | ASSVESGSNEQF
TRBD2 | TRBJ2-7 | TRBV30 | AWSTGGPSEQY
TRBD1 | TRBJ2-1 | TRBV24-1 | ATSDPGQGESNEQF
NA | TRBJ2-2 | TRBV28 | ASEKNTGELF
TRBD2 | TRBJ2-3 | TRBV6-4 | ASSDSLAGGSDTQY
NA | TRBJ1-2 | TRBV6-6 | ASRPWGGSLANYGYT
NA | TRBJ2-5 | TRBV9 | ASSVARGEATQY
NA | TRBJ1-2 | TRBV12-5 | ASGLGDSHYGYT
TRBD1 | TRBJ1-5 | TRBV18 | ASSQGARNQPQH
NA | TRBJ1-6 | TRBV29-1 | SVAASERSPLH
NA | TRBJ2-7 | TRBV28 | ASQAGVLSYEQY
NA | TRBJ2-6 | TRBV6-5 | ASNIQGSGANVLT
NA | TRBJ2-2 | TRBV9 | ASSPDFLSTGELF
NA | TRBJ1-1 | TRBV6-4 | ASAVATYTEAF
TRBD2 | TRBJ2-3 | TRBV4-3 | ASSPVGLAGADTQY
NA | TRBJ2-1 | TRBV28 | ASTLQGAGDEQF
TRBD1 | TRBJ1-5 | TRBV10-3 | AISRTGGRDQPQH
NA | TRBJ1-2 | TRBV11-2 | ASSLDVFYGYT
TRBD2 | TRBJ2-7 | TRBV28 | ASSFQRSGLAGAYEQY
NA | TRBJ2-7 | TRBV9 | ASSVGRGSYEQY
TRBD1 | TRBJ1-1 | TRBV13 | ASSHTGTGGNTEAF
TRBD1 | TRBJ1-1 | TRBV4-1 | ASSPGQGGEAF
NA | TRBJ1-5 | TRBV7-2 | ASSWDTTSNQPQH
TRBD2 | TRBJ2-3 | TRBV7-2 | ASSLRTSGGKSTDTQY
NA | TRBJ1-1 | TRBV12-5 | ASGLVRGGWTEAF
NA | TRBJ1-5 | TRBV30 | AWSVPGGSGNQPQH
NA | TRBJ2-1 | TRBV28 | ASSSHQLGIDEQF
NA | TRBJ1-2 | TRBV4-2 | ASSQDLFNYGYT
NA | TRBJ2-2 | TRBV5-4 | ASSLGGRGDTGELF
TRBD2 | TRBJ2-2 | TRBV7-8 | ASSRGVGTSNTGELF
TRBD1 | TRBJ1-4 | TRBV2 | ASRPDRVNEKLF
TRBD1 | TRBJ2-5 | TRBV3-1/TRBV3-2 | ASSPEGTGSLETQY
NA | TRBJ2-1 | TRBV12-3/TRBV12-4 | ASSEYNEQF
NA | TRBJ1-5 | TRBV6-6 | ASNPTDVNQPQH
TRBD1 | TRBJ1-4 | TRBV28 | ASRYDRGAGEKLF
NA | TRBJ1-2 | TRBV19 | ASSILGESNYGYT
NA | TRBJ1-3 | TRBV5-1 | ASSLGSSGNTIY